A single sample is the source of the 6 T cell receptor beta chains below, sequenced in a study of blood T cell repertoires in COVID-19. Libraries were prepared by immunoSEQ multiplex PCR; TCRdb keeps only in-frame clonotypes and omits some of them. Of under 300,000 clones in the sample, about 85% are singletons; the top ten hold 1.9%. Sequenced sample: peripheral blood. The receptors stem from a man aged 30-40 years who had recovered from COVID-19.

The genes are TRBV7-3 and TRBJ2-2; TRBD1 matches 7 bases. Trimming took 5 bases from V and 0 from J; bases not matched to a gene: 3. This CDR3 is built from 15 residues. In germline, CDR1 is SGHTA, CDR2 FQGTGA. Written as DNA, the CDR3 is TGTGCCAGCAGCCGGACAGGACCGAACACCGGGGAGCTGTTTTTT. Its protein product is CASSRTGPNTGELFF.

In this sample, this clone turned up once. The CDR3 coding sequence is TGTGCCAGCAGCCCTGGGGGGGGTCCCTACGAGCAGTACTTC. Its protein product is CASSPGGGPYEQYF. V gene TRBV5-4 combines with J gene TRBJ2-7; TRBD2 matches 7 bases. This CDR3 comprises 14 residues. Germline V gene lookup returns CDR1 SGHNT and CDR2 YYREEE (reference sequence). The V segment lost 4 bases and the J segment 2 bases; nucleotides outside the gene matches: 6.

The gene calls are TRBV9 and TRBJ2-1; 7 bases are a match to TRBD2. Germline values: CDR1 SGDLS, CDR2 YYNGEE. The CDR3 runs to 15 residues. V dropped 2 bases and J dropped 5; count of bases not matched to a gene: 7. The chain's CDR3 is CASSVRAGVDNEQFF. The CDR3, as DNA: TGTGCCAGCAGCGTTCGTGCGGGGGTAGACAATGAGCAGTTCTTC.

V usage is TRBV19 and J usage is TRBJ1-1; TRBD1 agrees at 7 bases. The CDR3 is 16 amino acids. Looked up from germline, CDR1 is LNHDA and CDR2 is SQIVND (reference sequence). With V trimmed by 7 bases and J by 0 bases, 11 bases remained unmatched. As DNA, the CDR3 is TGTGCCAGTATCATAAACAGGGGCCCTATGAACACTGAAGCTTTCTTT. It translates to CASIINRGPMNTEAFF.

This clone has only one observation. The genes are TRBV3-1 (or the pseudogene TRBV3-2) and TRBJ2-3; D is uncertain. V was cut by 2 bases and J by 3 bases, with 9 bases left in between. This CDR3 has 14 amino acids. Germline V gives CDR1 LGHDT, CDR2 YNNKEL (reference sequence). CDR3 sequence (DNA): TGTGCCAGCAGCCAACTGGTCCGGACAGATACGCAGTATTTT. Amino acids: CASSQLVRTDTQYF.

The V and J genes are TRBV20-1 and TRBJ2-2, with a tentative D call TRBD2 (5 bases). CDR1 is DFQATT and CDR2 is SNEGSKA in the germline V gene (reference sequence). The CDR3 contains 11 residues. Trimming took off 6 bases at V and 7 bases at J, with 9 bases between the two ends. Here the CDR3 DNA reads TGCAGTGCCCCGAGGGTCGGGGAGCTGTTTTTT. This encodes CSAPRVGELFF.